This T cell receptor beta chain comes out of a study of CD8 T cells in ankylosing spondylitis. Broader study findings: Reportedly, disease-linked clones are significantly enriched in ankylosing spondylitis patients' matched synovial fluid. Typical of ankylosing spondylitis blood, it appeared, was a TCR beta motif of eight highly homologous variants. Earlier reports found some motif variants in synovial fluid and blood in reactive arthritis.

Libraries for TCR beta were made by quantitative 5'-RACE with molecular barcodes. TCRdb reprocessed the 5' RACE reads via MiXCR and lists one record per CDR3 protein. Counted here are just under 550,000 distinct CDR3 sequences, about an eighth occurring once; the ten biggest clones make up approximately 6.2%. This CDR3 has 16 residues. CDR1 and CDR2 from the germline V gene are LGHNA and YNFKEQ. The ends lost 0 bases at V and 3 bases at J; junction bases unmatched: 4. As for this clonotype: Its specificity is unknown.

The receptor comes from a male donor with ankylosing spondylitis. Sequencing input: blood, either unsorted or a sorted T cell fraction (not recorded which). This sequence joins TRBV4-2 and TRBJ2-3; 9 bases map to TRBD2. The CDR3 bases are TGTGCCAGCAGCCAAGATGATGGACTAGCGACAGATACGCAGTATTTT. This encodes CASSQDDGLATDTQYF.